The next 8 T cell receptor beta chains were all read from a single sample in a study of cytomegalovirus exposure and HLA in healthy donors. 60 Vbeta and 13 Jbeta primers were used in PCR. Generated by immunoSEQ multiplex PCR, the TCRdb table keeps only in-frame clones and is missing some. The sample holds about 130,000 clones, around 81% seen once. Sequencing input: PBMCs. These receptors all stem from a woman aged 45-65 years in good health and CMV-seronegative.

The chain uses TRBV28 and TRBJ1-5; TRBD1 matches at 7 bases. This CDR3 contains 14 residues. Germline V gives CDR1 MDHEN, CDR2 SYDVKM. J gave up 7 bases and V 5 bases, and 8 bases lay outside the gene matches. The CDR3 coding sequence is TGTGCCAGCAGTAGGAGGGGGCCAGAGCAGCCCCAGCATTTT. Translated, it gives CASSRRGPEQPQHF.

The chain couples TRBV2 to TRBJ2-7, with 7 bases fitting TRBD2. There are 12 residues in the CDR3. CDR1 is SNHLY, CDR2 FYNNEI, per germline. After removal of 6 bases from V and 4 bases from J, the junction contained 3 bases not matched to a gene. CDR3 amino acids: CASRREGYEQYV. The CDR3, as DNA: TGTGCCAGCAGGAGGGAGGGGTACGAGCAGTACGTC.

This clone was observed a few times. The V call is TRBV7-2, the J call TRBJ1-5; no reliable D call. Germline CDR1 and CDR2: SGHTA and FQGNSA. This CDR3 region has 15 residues. V was cut by 5 bases and J by 2 bases, with 13 bases left in between. CDR3 nucleotide sequence: TGTGCCAGCAGCCCTAGGAGCAGAGGCAATCAGCCCCAGCATTTT. As protein: CASSPRSRGNQPQHF.

The chain employs TRBV6-4 and TRBJ1-1, with 7 bases matching TRBD1. Per the germline V gene, CDR1 is MRHNA and CDR2 is SNTAGT. The CDR3 sequence is 14 residues long. J was trimmed by 4 bases and V by 4 bases; bases with no gene match: 6. The CDR3: CASSARQGGTEAFF. The CDR3 DNA reads TGTGCCAGCAGTGCACGGCAGGGGGGCACTGAAGCTTTCTTT.

The chain links TRBV25-1 to TRBJ1-4; TRBD1 matches at 9 bases. Per germline, CDR1 MGHDK and CDR2 SYGVNS. J lost 5 bases, V lost 6 bases, and 13 bases had no gene match. The CDR3 runs 17 residues. CDR3 nucleotide sequence: TGTGCCAGCAGACCACCGGGACAGGGTATTATAAATGAAAAACTGTTTTTT. Translated: CASRPPGQGIINEKLFF.

The CDR3 here is CSVRTPSLDGYTF. In DNA, the CDR3 is TGCAGCGTTCGGACACCCAGCCTGGATGGCTACACCTTC. This rearrangement joins TRBV29-1 to TRBJ1-2; tentatively, D is TRBD1 (5 bases). Germline values: CDR1 SQVTM, CDR2 ANQGSEA. The CDR3 runs 13 residues. V gave up 5 bases and J gave up 6 bases, with 16 bases separating them.

V usage is TRBV5-1 and J usage is TRBJ2-5, with D possibly matching TRBD2 (5 bases). The CDR3 has 15 amino acids. Germline V gene sequence: CDR1 SGHRS, CDR2 YFSETQ. Trimming removed 2 bases from V and 2 bases from J, with 13 bases in between. For the CDR3, the DNA is TGCGCCAGCAGCTTAAGCGGTTCGGGGCAAGAGACCCAGTACTTC. It translates to CASSLSGSGQETQYF.

V gene TRBV30 combines with J gene TRBJ1-3, with D hard to call. Germline-derived CDR1 and CDR2 are GTSNPN and SVGIG (reference sequence). Trimming took off 2 bases at V and 0 bases at J, with 14 bases between the two ends. This CDR3 contains 16 residues. Here the CDR3 reads CAWSFGSGNSGNTIYF. Written as DNA, the CDR3 is TGTGCCTGGAGTTTCGGGTCGGGGAACTCTGGAAACACCATATATTTT.